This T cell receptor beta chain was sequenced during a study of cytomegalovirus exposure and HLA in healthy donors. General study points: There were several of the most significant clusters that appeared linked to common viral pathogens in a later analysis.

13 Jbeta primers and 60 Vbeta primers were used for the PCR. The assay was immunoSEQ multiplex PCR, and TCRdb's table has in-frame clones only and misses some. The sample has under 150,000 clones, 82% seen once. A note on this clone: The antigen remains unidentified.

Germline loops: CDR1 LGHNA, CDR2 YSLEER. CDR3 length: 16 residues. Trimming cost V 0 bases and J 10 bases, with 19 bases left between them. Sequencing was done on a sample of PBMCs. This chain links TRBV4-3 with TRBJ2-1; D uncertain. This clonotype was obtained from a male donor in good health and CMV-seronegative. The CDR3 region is CASSQDLPPGSSEQFF. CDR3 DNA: TGCGCCAGCAGCCAAGATCTCCCCCCAGGCAGCTCAGAGCAGTTCTTC.